A selection of T cell receptor beta chains follows, all from one sample in a study of blood T cell repertoires in COVID-19. The protocol was immunoSEQ multiplex PCR, while the TCRdb copy is restricted to in-frame clones and leaves out a portion. The repertoire holds roughly 440,000 clones, with 88% as singletons. The sample was peripheral blood. The receptors shown here come from a woman in her forties or fifties with COVID-19, enrolled during active disease. Each CDR3 is given with its conserved first and last residue. A D gene is named only where the DNA matches it firmly. The listing skips clone size in some rows; elsewhere it reads once, few, many or a size class.

DNA	CDR3	length	D	size	V	J
TGCAGTGCATCTAGACAGGCCGAGCAGTACTTC	CSASRQAEQYF	11	NA	NA	TRBV20-1	TRBJ2-7
TGTGCCAGCAGCCCGGGGACAGCAGCCTACAATGAGCAGTTCTTC	CASSPGTAAYNEQFF	15	TRBD1	NA	TRBV5-6	TRBJ2-1
TGTGCCAGTAGTAGTATAGCGGGGGGTCCCCAAGAGACCCAGTACTTC	CASSSIAGGPQETQYF	16	TRBD2	NA	TRBV19	TRBJ2-5
TGTGCCAGCAGTGCCGGGACAGTGTACGAGCAGTACTTC	CASSAGTVYEQYF	13	TRBD1	NA	TRBV12-3/TRBV12-4	TRBJ2-7
TGTGCCAGCAGCTTAAGGGGACTAGCGATGAACATTCAGTACTTC	CASSLRGLAMNIQYF	15	TRBD2	NA	TRBV7-8	TRBJ2-4
TGTGCCAGCGTAGGACTAGCGGGGGGTAGCACAGATACGCAGTATTTT	CASVGLAGGSTDTQYF	16	TRBD2	NA	TRBV2	TRBJ2-3
TGTGCCAGCAGCTTTACCAGCGGGACTACCCATTCCTACAATGAGCAGTTCTTC	CASSFTSGTTHSYNEQFF	18	TRBD2	NA	TRBV11-3	TRBJ2-1
TGTGCCAGCAGGGTGCCCTCCCAGGGATCGCTAAGAGCTTTCTTT	CASRVPSQGSLRAFF	15	NA	NA	TRBV2	TRBJ1-1
TGTGCCAGCAGAAGCCAGGGCACTGAAGCTTTCTTT	CASRSQGTEAFF	12	NA	NA	TRBV14	TRBJ1-1
TGCGCCAGCAGCTTTAGCGGGGGGCGCACAGATACGCAGTATTTT	CASSFSGGRTDTQYF	15	TRBD2	NA	TRBV5-1	TRBJ2-3
TGTGCCAGCAGCCCTAGGTCCGGGACAGGTCCTTACAATGAGCAGTTCTTC	CASSPRSGTGPYNEQFF	17	TRBD1	NA	TRBV11-3	TRBJ2-1
TGTGCCACCACAGCCCTGCGGAACACCATATATTTT	CATTALRNTIYF	12	NA	NA	TRBV24-1	TRBJ1-3
TGTGCCAGCAGTTTGCTTTCAGGGGGCTCCTACGAGCAGTACTTC	CASSLLSGGSYEQYF	15	TRBD1	few	TRBV27	TRBJ2-7
TGTGCCAGCAGTTTGACTCCGGGACAGGGGCCCCAGCATTTT	CASSLTPGQGPQHF	14	TRBD1	NA	TRBV28	TRBJ1-5
TGTGCCAGCAGCCCGGACAGGGCTAATGAAAAACTGTTTTTT	CASSPDRANEKLFF	14	TRBD1	NA	TRBV7-9	TRBJ1-4
TGCGCCAGCAGCACCCTCCAGGGGGCGCGAGGCTACACCTTC	CASSTLQGARGYTF	14	TRBD1	NA	TRBV4-1	TRBJ1-2
TGTGCCAGCTCACCACCCGCAGGGGCTGCGAACACTGAAGCTTTCTTT	CASSPPAGAANTEAFF	16	NA	NA	TRBV18	TRBJ1-1
TGTGCCAGCAGCGGGGGACAGTACACAGATACGCAGTATTTT	CASSGGQYTDTQYF	14	TRBD1	NA	TRBV9	TRBJ2-3
TGTGCCAGTAGCTCCCGCGACAGTCGAAATCAGCCCCAGCATTTT	CASSSRDSRNQPQHF	15	NA	NA	TRBV19	TRBJ1-5
TGTGCCAGCTCCCCGGGACTGGATGGCACTGAAGCTTTCTTT	CASSPGLDGTEAFF	14	NA	NA	TRBV18	TRBJ1-1
TGTGCCAGCAGTGAAGCGCGTACGATCAATCAGCCCCAGCATTTT	CASSEARTINQPQHF	15	NA	few	TRBV2	TRBJ1-5
TGTGCCAGCGGGGAGGGGATCAGCTCCTATAATTCACCCCTCCACTTT	CASGEGISSYNSPLHF	16	NA	NA	TRBV6-6	TRBJ1-6
TGCAGCGTTGAGTTTCCAGGTGTGACCTACGAGCAGTACTTC	CSVEFPGVTYEQYF	14	NA	NA	TRBV29-1	TRBJ2-7
TGTGCCAGCAGTGCCCCATTAAATAGCGTCAGCTCCTACAATGAGCAGTTCTTC	CASSAPLNSVSSYNEQFF	18	NA	NA	TRBV6-1	TRBJ2-1
TGTGCCAGCAGCTTAGGTGGACAAACCTACGAGCAGTACTTC	CASSLGGQTYEQYF	14	NA	few	TRBV7-9	TRBJ2-7
TGTGCCAGCAGCTTAGGGGCCACCTCCTACGAGCAGTACTTC	CASSLGATSYEQYF	14	NA	once	TRBV11-2	TRBJ2-7
TGCGCCAGCAGCTGGACCGGGGCCGGGACTAGAGATTCCTGGGGCACCGGGGAGCTGTTTTTT	CASSWTGAGTRDSWGTGELFF	21	TRBD2	NA	TRBV5-1	TRBJ2-2
TGCAGCGTCAATGAACAGGGCCCTTCTGAAGCTTTCTTT	CSVNEQGPSEAFF	13	NA	NA	TRBV29-1	TRBJ1-1
TGTGCCAGTATATACGCCAAACTAGCGGGGCACCAAGAGACCCAGTACTTC	CASIYAKLAGHQETQYF	17	TRBD2	NA	TRBV27	TRBJ2-5
TGCGCCAGCAGCTTGGGGGGAGCGAGCACAGATACGCAGTATTTT	CASSLGGASTDTQYF	15	NA	NA	TRBV5-1	TRBJ2-3
TGTGCCAGCAGCCCCCGAGGAAACATTCAGTACTTC	CASSPRGNIQYF	12	NA	NA	TRBV7-9	TRBJ2-4
TGTGCCAGCAGTTTATACTGGCGGCTAGCGGGGGTGAATGAGCAGTTCTTC	CASSLYWRLAGVNEQFF	17	TRBD2	once	TRBV27	TRBJ2-1
TGTGCCTGGGGGGGCCGCGGGGATACGCAGTATTTT	CAWGGRGDTQYF	12	NA	NA	TRBV30	TRBJ2-3
TGCGCCAGCAGCCGGGCTCCGGGACAGGGGCCCACGTACTTC	CASSRAPGQGPTYF	14	TRBD1	NA	TRBV4-1	TRBJ2-5
TGCGCCAGCAGCCAGGTGTTCAGTTCGGAAGAGCAGTACTTC	CASSQVFSSEEQYF	14	NA	NA	TRBV5-1	TRBJ2-7
TGTGCCAGCAGCTCTGTCGCCGGGACAGACTACGAGCAGTACTTC	CASSSVAGTDYEQYF	15	TRBD1	once	TRBV7-9	TRBJ2-7
TGCGCCAGCAGCTTTGGAGGGGATCAGCCCCAGCATTTT	CASSFGGDQPQHF	13	NA	NA	TRBV5-1	TRBJ1-5
TGTGCCAGCAGCGCCATTGCCGGGGCGGGAGCCTACGAGCAGTACTTC	CASSAIAGAGAYEQYF	16	TRBD2	NA	TRBV7-2	TRBJ2-7
TGTGCCAGTAGCATATGGGGGCGCGAGCAGTACTTC	CASSIWGREQYF	12	NA	NA	TRBV19	TRBJ2-7
TGTGCCAGCAGTTACGGGACAGGGAAGGCCGAGCAGTACTTC	CASSYGTGKAEQYF	14	TRBD1	once	TRBV6-5	TRBJ2-7
TGTGCCAGCAGCCCAGGTGCGGGGGAACTAAGGCAAGAGACCCAGTACTTC	CASSPGAGELRQETQYF	17	TRBD2	NA	TRBV3-1/TRBV3-2	TRBJ2-5
TGTGCCAGCAGTGAAGCGCGCGGTTTCAACTATGGCTACACCTTC	CASSEARGFNYGYTF	15	NA	NA	TRBV6-1	TRBJ1-2
TGTGCCAGCAGCGTTCGAGGGATCCCTGGGGCCAACGTCCTGACTTTC	CASSVRGIPGANVLTF	16	NA	NA	TRBV9	TRBJ2-6
TGTGCCACAGGGACAGGGAATTCACCCCTCCACTTT	CATGTGNSPLHF	12	TRBD1	NA	TRBV2	TRBJ1-6
TGTGCCAGCGTAAGTAGCCCCAACTACGAGCAGTACTTC	CASVSSPNYEQYF	13	NA	once	TRBV25-1	TRBJ2-7
TGTGCCAGCAGTTTCGTGACCGGGGAGCTGTTTTTT	CASSFVTGELFF	12	NA	NA	TRBV7-9	TRBJ2-2
TGTGCCAGCAGCTTTGCGGGCAGGGGATCAGATACGCAGTATTTT	CASSFAGRGSDTQYF	15	NA	NA	TRBV13	TRBJ2-3
TGTGCCAGCAGTCCGGACAGGGGGAAAAACATTCAGTACTTC	CASSPDRGKNIQYF	14	TRBD1	NA	TRBV6-6	TRBJ2-4
TGTGCCAGCAGTGAACCGGGACAGGGAGGAGGGAACACTGAAGCTTTCTTT	CASSEPGQGGGNTEAFF	17	TRBD1	NA	TRBV6-1	TRBJ1-1
TGTGCCAGTACCTCGGGGGGGTCGAGCACTGAAGCTTTCTTT	CASTSGGSSTEAFF	14	NA	NA	TRBV19	TRBJ1-1
TGTGCCTGGAGCGCCGGGACAGATACCGGGGAGCTGTTTTTT	CAWSAGTDTGELFF	14	TRBD1	NA	TRBV30	TRBJ2-2
TGTGCCAGCAGCCGGGCGCAGGTCTCCGCCGGGGAGCTGTTTTTT	CASSRAQVSAGELFF	15	NA	NA	TRBV4-2	TRBJ2-2